These 30 T cell receptor beta chains were sequenced from one sample in a study of T cell responses to AZD1222 COVID-19 vaccine. The method was immunoSEQ multiplex PCR; TCRdb's version includes in-frame clones alone and lacks a portion of them. Of more than 150,000 clones in the sample, about 92% are singletons; the top ten hold roughly a tenth. The sample consisted of peripheral blood, taken on day 0 of AZD1222 vaccination. The receptors shown here come from an adult in good health.

This chain uses TRBV2 with TRBJ1-4; weak D call: TRBD1 (5 bases). Germline lookup yields CDR1 SNHLY and CDR2 FYNNEI. The CDR3 runs 14 residues. The V end lost 6 bases, the J end lost 3 bases, and 11 bases lay between the germline ends. The CDR3 sequence: CASSRPGANEKLFF. As DNA, the CDR3 is TGTGCCAGCAGCCGACCGGGGGCTAATGAAAAACTGTTTTTT.

The chain combines TRBV11-2 with TRBJ2-5; 10 bases line up with TRBD2. This CDR3 has 17 residues. V was clipped by 5 bases and J by 6 bases; unmatched bases: 15. Looked up from germline, CDR1 is SGHAT and CDR2 is FQNNGV. The CDR3 sequence is CASSPPGLARGIQTQYF. CDR3 DNA: TGTGCCAGCAGCCCTCCGGGACTAGCGAGGGGTATTCAGACCCAGTACTTC. The entire variable domain, with the rest obtained from reference TRBV11-2 and TRBJ2-5, is as follows: EAGVAQSPRYKIIEKRQSVAFWCNPISGHATLYWYQQILGQGPKLLIQFQNNGVVDDSQLPKDRFSAERLKGVDSTLKIQPAKLEDSAVYLCASSPPGLARGIQTQYFGPGTRLLVL.

CDR3 region: CASSGYGSGNYEQYF. The DNA of the CDR3 is TGTGCCAGCAGCGGCTACGGGAGTGGGAACTACGAGCAGTACTTC. The chain recombines TRBV9 with TRBJ2-7, with TRBD2 as a possible D gene (6 bases). This CDR3 is 15 amino acids long. Germline loops: CDR1 SGDLS, CDR2 YYNGEE. Trimming left V 3 bases short and J 3 bases short, with 16 bases between.

The J gene is TRBJ2-7, the V gene TRBV18; tentative D call: TRBD2 (6 bases). Germline V gives CDR1 KGHSH, CDR2 LQKENI. V gave up 4 bases and J gave up 4 bases, with 14 bases separating them. The CDR3 is made up of 14 amino acids. The CDR3: CASSRDGLRYEQYF. The CDR3 DNA sequence: TGTGCCAGCTCACGGGACGGACTAAGATACGAGCAGTACTTC.

The chain recombines TRBV7-8 with TRBJ2-2; 9 positions agree with TRBD2. CDR3 length equals 19 residues. The germline V gene encodes CDR1 SGHVS and CDR2 FQNEAQ. The V and J ends lost 2 bases and 4 bases, in that order; junction bases with no gene match: 14. This CDR3 is CASSLPRGREGLGTGELFF. The CDR3 DNA sequence: TGTGCCAGCAGCTTACCCCGGGGGCGGGAGGGCCTCGGCACCGGGGAGCTGTTTTTT.

The chain employs TRBV6-2 or TRBV6-3 and TRBJ1-1; 8 bases are a match to TRBD1. Germline assignment: CDR1 MNHEY and CDR2 SVGEGT. J lost 0 bases, V lost 2 bases, and 5 bases had no gene match. There are 16 residues in the CDR3. The DNA of the CDR3 is TGTGCCAGCAGTTACGGCTCAGGGGGCTTGAACACTGAAGCTTTCTTT. It translates to CASSYGSGGLNTEAFF.

The rearrangement links TRBV12-3 or TRBV12-4 to TRBJ2-7; D is possibly TRBD1 (6 bases). This CDR3 spans 13 amino acids. Trimming took 4 bases from V and 6 from J, leaving 13 bases between them. The CDR3: CASSYKRGGEQYF. In nucleotides, the CDR3 is TGTGCCAGCAGTTACAAAAGAGGGGGCGAGCAGTACTTC.

The rearrangement links TRBV5-1 to TRBJ2-3, with 8 bases fitting TRBD2. The J segment lost 4 bases and the V segment lost 0 bases, leaving 7 bases of the junction unmatched. The CDR3 runs to 16 residues. In germline, CDR1 is SGHRS, CDR2 YFSETQ. DNA of the CDR3: TGCGCCAGCAGCTTGGGCGGAGCGGGGGCAGCAGATACGCAGTATTTT. Protein sequence: CASSLGGAGAADTQYF.

This clone was seen only once. V is TRBV6-5 and J is TRBJ1-5; D is ambiguous. In germline, CDR1 is MNHEY, CDR2 SVGAGI. The CDR3 runs 15 residues. Trimming removed 6 bases at V and 9 bases at J, with 21 bases between. The CDR3 DNA sequence: TGTGCCAGCAGCCAACTCGGGGTCCTCGGAGGGCCCCAGCATTTT. Its translation: CASSQLGVLGGPQHF.

The CDR3 region has the DNA TGTGCCAGCAGTTCCCCACAGCCCCAGCATTTT. It translates to CASSSPQPQHF. The V gene is TRBV28, the J gene TRBJ1-5, with unresolved D. The V end lost 4 bases, the J end lost 7 bases, and 5 bases lay between the germline ends. Germline values: CDR1 MDHEN, CDR2 SYDVKM. This CDR3 has 11 residues.

This clone was detected once. The rearrangement links TRBV27 to TRBJ2-1; 7 nucleotides line up with TRBD2. Trimming at V came to 7 bases and at J to 5 bases, leaving 8 bases not matched to a gene. CDR3 size: 14 residues. Germline CDR1 MNHEY, CDR2 SMNVEV (reference sequence). The CDR3, as DNA: TGTGCCAGCACATTCGGGGGGACTCACAATGAGCAGTTCTTC. Protein: CASTFGGTHNEQFF.

This chain connects TRBV6-6 to TRBJ1-3; 7 positions agree with TRBD1. This CDR3 is 17 amino acids long. Trimming at V came to 5 bases and at J to 0 bases, leaving 10 bases not matched to a gene. Germline CDR1 and CDR2: MNHNY and SVGAGI (reference sequence). This chain's CDR3 is CASSHPRTGGSGNTIYF. In DNA, the CDR3 is TGTGCCAGCAGTCACCCCCGGACAGGCGGCTCTGGAAACACCATATATTTT.

J is TRBJ2-2 and V is TRBV5-1; weak D call: TRBD1 (6 bases). CDR1 and CDR2 from the germline V gene are SGHRS and YFSETQ. Between the trimmed V and J ends, which lost 3 bases and 2 bases, there was a span of 11 bases. The CDR3 runs 15 residues. CDR3 region: CASSSGGSNTGELFF. The CDR3 region has the DNA TGCGCCAGCAGCTCTGGGGGCAGTAACACCGGGGAGCTGTTTTTT.

CDR3 region: CASNRLKALGDTEAFF. The CDR3, as DNA: TGCGCCAGCAATAGACTAAAGGCCCTTGGGGACACTGAAGCTTTCTTT. V is TRBV23-1 and J is TRBJ1-1; D not certain. TRBV23-1 falls under the ORF class, with uncertain function. The CDR3 runs to 16 residues. Deletions cut 7 bases from V and 3 bases from J, with 21 bases between.

The chain joins TRBV19 to TRBJ1-3, with a possible D match to TRBD1 (5 bases). This CDR3 is built from 16 residues. Trimming shortened V by 6 bases and J by 0 bases, and 15 bases separated the two germline ends. Germline V gene data show CDR1 as LNHDA and CDR2 as SQIVND (reference sequence). The CDR3 coding sequence is TGTGCCAGTAGGAAACTGACAGCCGACTCTGGAAACACCATATATTTT. Its translation is CASRKLTADSGNTIYF.

V gene TRBV6-5 combines with J gene TRBJ1-5; D is unresolved. CDR1 MNHEY and CDR2 SVGAGI come from the germline V gene. The CDR3 runs 16 residues. V lost 0 bases to trimming and J lost 5 bases, with 14 bases between them. The CDR3, as DNA: TGTGCCAGCAGTTACTCTCCCAATAGACCGGATCAGCCCCAGCATTTT. Residues: CASSYSPNRPDQPQHF.

The V call is TRBV5-1, the J call TRBJ2-5; D is uncertain. CDR3 size: 14 residues. Germline V CDR1 and CDR2: SGHRS, YFSETQ. The ends were cut back, 0 bases at V and 5 bases at J, with 11 bases in the middle. CDR3: CASSLAIVLETQYF. The CDR3 DNA reads TGCGCCAGCAGCTTGGCAATAGTGTTGGAGACCCAGTACTTC.

The V and J genes are TRBV28 and TRBJ2-2; D is unclear. CDR1 and CDR2 (germline): MDHEN, SYDVKM. V was shortened by 3 bases and J by 6 bases, with 5 bases between the two germline ends. The CDR3 covers 12 residues. CDR3 sequence: CASSLRAGELFF. CDR3 in DNA: TGTGCCAGCAGTTTGCGAGCCGGGGAGCTGTTTTTT.

CDR3 amino acids: CASSLISGGSGGYTF. The CDR3 DNA sequence: TGTGCCAGCAGTTTAATTTCAGGGGGCTCGGGTGGCTACACCTTC. The chain is built from TRBV28 and TRBJ1-2, with 8 positions matching TRBD1. Germline V gives CDR1 MDHEN, CDR2 SYDVKM. Trimming at V came to 2 bases and at J to 7 bases, leaving 9 bases not matched to a gene. This CDR3 has 15 residues.

This sequence joins TRBV5-6 and TRBJ1-1, with no clear D. Trimming left V 4 bases short and J 10 bases short, with 23 bases between. Germline CDR1 SGHDT, CDR2 YYEEEE. The CDR3 consists of 15 residues. CDR3 protein: CASSRPATLVDGAFF. The CDR3 nucleotides are TGTGCCAGCAGCCGCCCTGCTACTTTAGTTGATGGAGCTTTCTTT. Looking up the rest from reference TRBV5-6 and TRBJ1-1 gives the full variable domain: DAGVTQSPTHLIKTRGQQVTLRCSPKSGHDTVSWYQQALGQGPQFIFQYYEEEERQRGNFPDRFSGHQFPNYSSELNVNALLLGDSALYLCASSRPATLVDGAFFGQGTRLTVV.

V is TRBV12-3 or TRBV12-4 and J is TRBJ1-2; D unclear. There are 13 residues in the CDR3. V lost 3 bases, J lost 2 bases, and 7 bases lay in between. As DNA, the CDR3 is TGTGCCAGCAGTTTCCCCGGGAACTATGGCTACACCTTC. This translates into CASSFPGNYGYTF.

The V and J genes are TRBV29-1 and TRBJ1-5; no clear D. There are 12 residues in the CDR3. V was pared by 6 bases and J by 4 bases, with 10 bases between. Germline lookup yields CDR1 SQVTM and CDR2 ANQGSEA. The CDR3 nucleotides read TGCAGCGTGGCAGAGCAAAATCAGCCCCAGCATTTT. Encoded protein: CSVAEQNQPQHF.

The CDR3 loop reads CASSHPKRGLGGYTF. CDR3 in DNA: TGCGCCAGCAGCCACCCGAAAAGGGGCCTAGGTGGCTACACCTTC. The chain is built from TRBV4-1 and TRBJ1-2; D may be TRBD1 (5 bases). Trimming stripped 3 bases from V and 7 bases from J, with 18 bases between. Germline CDR1 MGHRA, CDR2 YSYEKL. The CDR3 contains 15 residues.

This clone was observed once. The CDR3 reads CASSPGTSGNNEQFF. CDR3 sequence (DNA): TGCGCCAGCAGCCCGGGGACTAGCGGGAATAATGAGCAGTTCTTC. The chain combines TRBV5-1 with TRBJ2-1, with TRBD2 matching over 13 bases. Germline assignment: CDR1 SGHRS and CDR2 YFSETQ. V shed 4 bases, J shed 7 bases, and the junction held 5 bases outside the gene matches. The CDR3 covers 15 residues.

This chain uses TRBV4-3 with TRBJ1-2; D perhaps matches TRBD1 (6 bases). The CDR3 has 17 residues. V lost 0 bases to trimming and J lost 4 bases, with 18 bases between them. CDR1 and CDR2 (germline): LGHNA, YSLEER. CDR3 region: CASSQDRGPGVPYGYTF. For the CDR3, the DNA is TGCGCCAGCAGCCAAGATAGAGGTCCAGGGGTGCCCTATGGCTACACCTTC.

J is TRBJ1-5 and V is TRBV28; 8 nucleotides match TRBD1. The CDR3 runs to 15 residues. J gave up 7 bases and V 5 bases, and 10 bases lay outside the gene matches. CDR1 is MDHEN and CDR2 is SYDVKM in the germline V gene. DNA for the CDR3: TGTGCCAGCAGTCCTGGGGGCAGGGGGCGACAGCCCCAGCATTTT. It translates to CASSPGGRGRQPQHF.

This sequence joins TRBV6-5 and TRBJ2-3, with D perhaps TRBD1 or TRBD2 (5 bases each). This CDR3 spans 12 amino acids. Germline-derived CDR1 and CDR2 are MNHEY and SVGAGI. The V end was cut by 7 bases, the J end by 8 bases, with 13 bases between. In DNA form, the CDR3 reads TGTGCCAGCAAACTAGACAGACCTACGCAGTATTTT. Amino acids: CASKLDRPTQYF.

Turning to this clone: The junction departs from the called germline gene at one end, perhaps through a read error. The sample holds other DNA sequences that translate to the same CDR3. V usage is TRBV10-3 and J usage is TRBJ2-7, with TRBD2 identical over 9 bases. The CDR3 is 15 residues long. Per the germline V gene, CDR1 is ENHRY and CDR2 is SYGVKD. The CDR3 reads CAISDLAGAPGEQYF. The CDR3 DNA follows: TGCGCCATCAGTGACTTAGCGGGAGCACCGGGGGAGCAGTACTTC.

The chain combines TRBV13 with TRBJ2-1; D may correspond to TRBD1 or TRBD2 (5 bases each). V was shortened by 4 bases and J by 11 bases, with 12 bases between the two germline ends. The CDR3 has 12 amino acids. Germline values: CDR1 PRHDT, CDR2 FYEKMQ (reference sequence). The CDR3 DNA reads TGTGCCAGCAGCTCGGGGCCTTCCAAGCAGTTCTTC. This codes for CASSSGPSKQFF.

The J gene is TRBJ2-1, the V gene TRBV9, with 8 bases identical to TRBD2. Trimming at V came to 4 bases and at J to 7 bases, leaving 7 bases not matched to a gene. The V gene's germline CDR1 is SGDLS and CDR2 YYNGEE. This CDR3 has 14 amino acids. The CDR3 spells CASSPSASGNEQFF. The CDR3 nucleotides read TGTGCCAGCAGCCCCTCGGCTAGCGGGAATGAGCAGTTCTTC. The full variable domain, in which reference TRBV9 and TRBJ2-1 provide the parts outside the CDR3, is DSGVTQTPKHLITATGQRVTLRCSPRSGDLSVYWYQQSLDQGLQFLIQYYNGEERAKGNILERFSAQQFPDLHSELNLSSLELGDSALYFCASSPSASGNEQFFGPGTRLTVL.